The 24 T cell receptor beta chains in this list originate from one sample, sequenced in a study of OX40 agonist ivuxolimab in advanced cancers. Libraries were prepared by immunoSEQ multiplex PCR; TCRdb keeps only in-frame clonotypes and omits some of them. The table includes tens of thousands of clones, about 86% detected once. Specimen: CD4+ or CD8+ T cells sorted from blood, collected in a trial of the OX40 agonist ivuxolimab. These receptors were obtained from an adult with an advanced solid tumor such as melanoma, head and neck, liver or kidney cancer.

The rearrangement links TRBV5-1 to TRBJ2-5; a weak D match, TRBD1 (5 bases). Germline CDR1 SGHRS, CDR2 YFSETQ. There are 14 residues in the CDR3. V dropped 4 bases and J dropped 5 bases, with 15 bases sitting between them. The CDR3 DNA reads as TGCGCCAGCAGCCTCATGACAGCCGGGGAGACCCAGTACTTC. This codes for CASSLMTAGETQYF.

The gene calls are TRBV25-1 and TRBJ2-5, with 10 bases identical to TRBD1. The V gene's germline CDR1 is MGHDK and CDR2 SYGVNS. Unmatched junction bases numbered 9, after V lost 4 bases and J lost 4 bases. The CDR3 runs 16 residues. In DNA form, the CDR3 reads TGTGCCAGCAGTGGGGGACAGGGGTCGGGGGGAGAGACCCAGTACTTC. Protein sequence: CASSGGQGSGGETQYF.

The CDR3: CASRQVAPDTQYF. The CDR3 region has the DNA TGTGCCAGCAGGCAAGTCGCCCCAGATACGCAGTATTTT. V usage is TRBV28 and J usage is TRBJ2-3; no firm D call. This CDR3 has 13 amino acids. From germline, CDR1 is MDHEN and CDR2 SYDVKM. With 6 bases removed from V and 4 bases from J, the gap between germline ends came to 11 bases.

The CDR3 nucleotides are TGTGCCAGCAGCACTAGGGGCAGCCATGGCTACACCTTC. This codes for CASSTRGSHGYTF. V gene TRBV7-2 combines with J gene TRBJ1-2, with D possibly matching TRBD1 (5 bases). Trimming cost V 5 bases and J 6 bases, with 13 bases left between them. The germline V gene encodes CDR1 SGHTA and CDR2 FQGNSA. This CDR3 region has 13 residues.

The rearrangement joins TRBV21-1 to TRBJ2-7. TRBV21-1 is noted as a pseudogene. There are 14 residues in the CDR3. CDR3 DNA sequence: TGTGCCAGCAGCAAAGGACGTGGAACCTACGAGCAGTACTTC. Amino acid sequence: CASSKGRGTYEQYF.

The gene calls are TRBV5-1 and TRBJ2-2; D is perhaps TRBD1 or TRBD2 (5 bases each). The V gene's germline CDR1 is SGHRS and CDR2 YFSETQ. V was trimmed by 4 bases and J by 4 bases, leaving 17 bases between them. CDR3 length: 16 amino acids. In DNA, the CDR3 is TGCGCCAGCAGCCTCCCCGGGACGCAGACCACCGGGGAGCTGTTTTTT. Amino acids: CASSLPGTQTTGELFF.

The gene calls are TRBV5-1 and TRBJ1-2; D perhaps matches TRBD1 (5 bases). This CDR3 spans 16 amino acids. Germline CDR1 is SGHRS and CDR2 is YFSETQ. V lost 0 bases to trimming and J lost 4 bases, with 16 bases between them. This chain's CDR3 is CASSLGSGGITYGYTF. As DNA, the CDR3 is TGCGCCAGCAGCTTGGGAAGTGGGGGGATAACCTATGGCTACACCTTC.

Written as DNA, the CDR3 is TGTGCCAGCAGCCTGTTGGGGCGCCTGGTAGGTACGCAGTATTTT. This codes for CASSLLGRLVGTQYF. The chain uses TRBV7-2 and TRBJ2-3, with D possibly TRBD1 on 5 matching bases. Germline CDR1 SGHTA, CDR2 FQGNSA. Trimming pared 5 bases from V and 8 bases from J, leaving 20 bases between. This CDR3 has 15 amino acids.

The chain joins TRBV9 to TRBJ1-6, with D perhaps TRBD1 (5 bases). V shed 3 bases and J shed 9 bases, with 10 bases lying between them. The CDR3 consists of 13 residues. Germline CDR1 SGDLS, CDR2 YYNGEE. CDR3: CASSADSSSPLHF. CDR3 bases: TGTGCCAGCAGCGCCGACAGCTCTTCACCCCTCCACTTT.

The genes are TRBV11-3 and TRBJ2-1; D may be TRBD1 (6 bases). CDR3 size: 13 residues. V lost 4 bases and J lost 6, with 10 bases in between. Germline CDR1 reads SGHNT; CDR2 reads YENEEA. CDR3 nucleotide sequence: TGTGCCAGCAGCTCCTACAGGGTCAATGAGCAGTTCTTC. Translating it yields CASSSYRVNEQFF.

This clone was recorded once. The J gene is TRBJ1-2, the V gene TRBV9, with D possibly TRBD1 on 6 matching bases. Germline V CDR1 and CDR2: SGDLS, YYNGEE. This CDR3 spans 13 amino acids. V was pared by 4 bases and J by 10 bases, with 17 bases between. The chain's CDR3 is CASSSPGGGDYTF. The CDR3, as DNA: TGTGCCAGCAGCTCCCCGGGGGGCGGCGACTACACCTTC.

The chain carries TRBV10-2 and TRBJ2-7, with 8 positions matching TRBD1. The V segment lost 2 bases and the J segment 4 bases; nucleotides outside the gene matches: 10. Germline CDR1 WSHSY, CDR2 SAAADI. The CDR3 length is 16 residues. CDR3 DNA sequence: TGCGCCAGCAGTGAGACCGGCCAGGGGGCGAGATACGAGCAGTACTTC. Protein: CASSETGQGARYEQYF.

The V gene is TRBV6-5, the J gene TRBJ2-5, with D possibly being TRBD2 (5 bases). Trimming removed 7 bases from V and 1 base from J, with 10 bases in between. CDR3 length equals 13 residues. CDR1 is MNHEY and CDR2 is SVGAGI in the germline V gene. CDR3 coding DNA: TGTGCCAGCAAAGAGGGTTTCCAAGAGACCCAGTACTTC. It encodes CASKEGFQETQYF.

The V gene is TRBV7-2, the J gene TRBJ1-5; tentative D call: TRBD1 (5 bases). This CDR3 region has 14 residues. Trimming pared 8 bases from V and 0 bases from J, leaving 11 bases between. Per the germline V gene, CDR1 is SGHTA and CDR2 is FQGNSA. CDR3 amino acids: CASGGGTSNQPQHF. CDR3 in DNA: TGTGCCAGCGGTGGGGGGACTAGCAATCAGCCCCAGCATTTT.

The CDR3 DNA is TGTGCCAGCTCACTTAAAAGTACCAATCAGCCCCAGCATTTT. It is translated as CASSLKSTNQPQHF. The genes are TRBV18 and TRBJ1-5; no definite D call. Trimming pared 4 bases from V and 3 bases from J, leaving 10 bases between. The germline gives CDR1 KGHSH, CDR2 LQKENI. CDR3 length equals 14 residues.

The chain joins TRBV6-1 to TRBJ2-5; 16 nucleotides agree with TRBD2. V trimming: 2 bases; J trimming: 5 bases; junction bases outside the gene matches: 14. Germline values: CDR1 MNHNS, CDR2 SASEGT. There are 20 residues in the CDR3. The CDR3 sequence: CASSERPGLAGGRGMETQYF. The CDR3 DNA reads as TGTGCCAGCAGTGAACGACCGGGACTAGCGGGGGGGCGAGGTATGGAGACCCAGTACTTC.

The genes are TRBV28 and TRBJ1-3; D may be TRBD1 (6 bases). Trimming stripped 6 bases from V and 4 bases from J, with 13 bases between. Germline V gene lookup returns CDR1 MDHEN and CDR2 SYDVKM. The CDR3 runs 14 residues. The CDR3 sequence is CASSWTAGGNTIYF. The CDR3 DNA follows: TGTGCCAGCAGCTGGACAGCGGGCGGAAACACCATATATTTT. The complete variable domain, with remaining parts taken from reference TRBV28 and TRBJ1-3, reads DVKVTQSSRYLVKRTGEKVFLECVQDMDHENMFWYRQDPGLGLRLIYFSYDVKMKEKGDIPEGYSVSREKKERFSLILESASTNQTSMYLCASSWTAGGNTIYFGEGSWLTVV.

This rearrangement joins TRBV27 to TRBJ2-1, with 8 bases fitting TRBD1. This CDR3 contains 14 residues. The germline gives CDR1 MNHEY, CDR2 SMNVEV (reference sequence). The ends lost 5 bases at V and 7 bases at J; junction bases unmatched: 7. The CDR3 bases are TGTGCCAGCAGTCCCGGACAGGGAACGAATGAGCAGTTCTTC. It codes for CASSPGQGTNEQFF.

The V gene is TRBV28, the J gene TRBJ2-3; 7 positions agree with TRBD2. Germline trimming cut 3 bases from V and 1 base from J; bases unmatched to any gene: 7. Germline V gene lookup returns CDR1 MDHEN and CDR2 SYDVKM. The CDR3 is made up of 16 amino acids. The CDR3 region is CASSLGRGQGTDTQYF. The DNA for the CDR3 is TGTGCCAGCAGTTTGGGGAGGGGTCAAGGCACAGATACGCAGTATTTT.

The chain joins TRBV28 to TRBJ2-5; tentatively, D is TRBD1 or TRBD2 (5 bases each). With 1 base removed from V and 2 bases from J, the gap between germline ends came to 17 bases. Germline CDR1 and CDR2: MDHEN and SYDVKM. This CDR3 comprises 17 residues. CDR3 loop: CASSLSSGTKRQETQYF. The CDR3 DNA sequence: TGTGCCAGCAGTTTATCCTCCGGGACGAAACGACAAGAGACCCAGTACTTC.

The chain has TRBV11-3 and TRBJ2-1; D gene ambiguous. CDR3 size: 15 residues. CDR1 is SGHNT and CDR2 is YENEEA in the germline V gene. Trimming removed 1 base from V and 9 bases from J, with 16 bases in between. The CDR3 here is CASSLARPELSEQFF. Here the CDR3 DNA reads TGTGCCAGCAGCTTAGCCAGGCCTGAATTAAGTGAGCAGTTCTTC.

This chain joins TRBV7-2 and TRBJ2-3; 7 bases are shared with TRBD1. The CDR3 spans 16 residues. Germline CDR1 and CDR2: SGHTA and FQGNSA. V gave up 5 bases and J gave up 2 bases; unmatched junction bases: 10. CDR3 loop: CASSRFRTGLTDTQYF. For the CDR3, the DNA is TGTGCCAGCAGCCGTTTTCGGACAGGCCTCACAGATACGCAGTATTTT.

The V call is TRBV7-3, the J call TRBJ1-2, with a weak D call TRBD1 (5 bases). CDR1 SGHTA and CDR2 FQGTGA come from the germline V gene. V was pared by 5 bases and J by 5 bases, with 12 bases between. The CDR3 covers 13 residues. The CDR3: CASSPGGFYGYTF. The CDR3 DNA reads as TGTGCCAGCAGCCCCGGGGGGTTTTATGGCTACACCTTC.

The gene calls are TRBV11-2 and TRBJ1-1, with no clear D. Trimming took off 2 bases at V and 1 base at J, with 8 bases between the two ends. The CDR3 is 14 amino acids. Germline CDR1 is SGHAT and CDR2 is FQNNGV. The CDR3: CASSLSNRNTEAFF. The CDR3 DNA reads TGTGCCAGCAGCTTATCCAACAGGAACACTGAAGCTTTCTTT. Full variable domain (rest looked up from reference TRBV11-2 and TRBJ1-1): EAGVAQSPRYKIIEKRQSVAFWCNPISGHATLYWYQQILGQGPKLLIQFQNNGVVDDSQLPKDRFSAERLKGVDSTLKIQPAKLEDSAVYLCASSLSNRNTEAFFGQGTRLTVV.